This paragraph covers one TCR beta chain sequence. These data are taken from a study of T cell repertoires in ileal Crohn's disease. The CDR3 length is 15 residues. V lost 4 bases and J lost 4; bases outside the gene matches: 9. Germline V gene sequence: CDR1 SEHNR, CDR2 FQNEAQ (reference sequence). This sample's time point: proximal margin of the surgical specimen (macroscopically non-inflamed). The table came from immunoSEQ multiplex PCR; TCRdb's copy has only in-frame clones and leaves some out. The sample comprises under 7,500 clones, around 82% of which are singletons, and around 29% rests with the top ten.

The rearrangement links TRBV7-9 to TRBJ2-7; 8 bases are shared with TRBD1. Sequenced material: ileal tissue. The source is an adult with Crohn's disease. The CDR3 sequence: CASSSRGPGGYEQYF. The DNA of the CDR3 is TGTGCCAGCAGCTCCAGGGGGCCAGGGGGATACGAGCAGTACTTC.